This TCR beta chain is from a study of blood T cell repertoires in COVID-19. In the original processing: Amplification from reference gene primers served as the basis for estimated nucleated cell counts. Sequencing used immunoSEQ multiplex PCR; TCRdb keeps in-frame clones, though not all of them. Clonal size and the V and J genes are those of that table, whereas D and trimming came from the DNA. The table has about 26,000 clones, roughly 84% seen once; the top ten hold around 32%. The sample was peripheral blood. This TCR was sampled from a human donor in a cohort sampled during active COVID-19.

CDR3 sequence (DNA): TGTGCCAGCAGCAACGCCGGGGAATACAATGAGCAGTTCTTC. It translates to CASSNAGEYNEQFF. This chain connects TRBV3-1 (or the pseudogene TRBV3-2) to TRBJ2-1, with D perhaps matching TRBD2 (5 bases). Germline V gene sequence: CDR1 LGHDT, CDR2 YNNKEL (reference sequence). The CDR3 has 14 amino acids. Trimming shortened V by 5 bases and J by 4 bases, and 12 bases separated the two germline ends.